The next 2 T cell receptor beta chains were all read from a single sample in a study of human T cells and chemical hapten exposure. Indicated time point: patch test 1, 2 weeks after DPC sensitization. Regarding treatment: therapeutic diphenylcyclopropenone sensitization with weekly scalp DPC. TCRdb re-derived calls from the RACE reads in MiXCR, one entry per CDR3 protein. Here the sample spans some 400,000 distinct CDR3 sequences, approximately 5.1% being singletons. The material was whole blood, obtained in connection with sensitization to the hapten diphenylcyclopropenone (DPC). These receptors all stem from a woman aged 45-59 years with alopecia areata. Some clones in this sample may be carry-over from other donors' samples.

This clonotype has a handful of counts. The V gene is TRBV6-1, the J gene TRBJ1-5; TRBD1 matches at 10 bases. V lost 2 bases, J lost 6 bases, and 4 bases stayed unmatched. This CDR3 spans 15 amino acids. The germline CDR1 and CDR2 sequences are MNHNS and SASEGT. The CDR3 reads CASSEPGQGTQPQHF. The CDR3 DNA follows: TGTGCCAGCAGTGAACCGGGACAGGGGACTCAGCCCCAGCATTTT.

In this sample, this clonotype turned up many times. The CDR3 spells CASSSPGLRTPSSTDTQYF. CDR3 DNA sequence: TGTGCCAGCAGTTCACCGGGGCTGAGGACTCCGTCTAGCACAGATACGCAGTATTTT. V usage is TRBV28 and J usage is TRBJ2-3; the D gene could be TRBD1 or TRBD2 (5 bases each). Trimming took off 4 bases at V and 0 bases at J, with 23 bases between the two ends. Germline V gives CDR1 MDHEN, CDR2 SYDVKM. The CDR3 sequence is 19 residues long. Together with reference TRBV28 and TRBJ2-3, the CDR3 gives the full variable domain: DVKVTQSSRYLVKRTGEKVFLECVQDMDHENMFWYRQDPGLGLRLIYFSYDVKMKEKGDIPEGYSVSREKKERFSLILESASTNQTSMYLCASSSPGLRTPSSTDTQYFGPGTRLTVL.